This paragraph covers one T cell receptor (beta chain) sequence. TCRdb passed the RT-PCR reads through MiXCR, listing each CDR3 protein once. The data contain about 680,000 distinct CDR3 sequences, 11% to 15% of them singletons. CDR1 is MDHEN and CDR2 is SYDVKM in the germline V gene. The CDR3 runs to 16 residues. The sequenced sample was memory CD4+ T cells from blood. This TCR was recovered from a female donor in good health, serving as a healthy control. J is TRBJ2-3 and V is TRBV28; D not resolved. The CDR3 DNA follows: TGTGCTACGAATGGACGTCTAAAGTTAAGCACAGATACGCAGTATTTT. Translating gives CATNGRLKLSTDTQYF.